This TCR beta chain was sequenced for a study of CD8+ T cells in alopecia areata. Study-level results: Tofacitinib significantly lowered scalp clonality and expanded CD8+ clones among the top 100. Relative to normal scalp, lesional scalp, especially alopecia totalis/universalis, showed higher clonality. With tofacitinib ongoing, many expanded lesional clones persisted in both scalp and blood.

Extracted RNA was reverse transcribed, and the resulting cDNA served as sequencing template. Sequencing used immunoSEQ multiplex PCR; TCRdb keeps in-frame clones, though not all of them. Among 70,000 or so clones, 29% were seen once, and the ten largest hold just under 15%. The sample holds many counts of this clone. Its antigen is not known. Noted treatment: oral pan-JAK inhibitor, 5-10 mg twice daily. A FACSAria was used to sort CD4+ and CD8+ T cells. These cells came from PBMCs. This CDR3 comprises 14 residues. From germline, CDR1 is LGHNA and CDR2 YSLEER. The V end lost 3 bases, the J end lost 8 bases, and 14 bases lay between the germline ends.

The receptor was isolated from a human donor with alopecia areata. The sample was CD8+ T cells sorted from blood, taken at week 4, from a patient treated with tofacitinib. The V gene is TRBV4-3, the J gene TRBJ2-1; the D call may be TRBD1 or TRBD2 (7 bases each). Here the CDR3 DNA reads TGCGCCAGCAGCCATAGTGCAGGGGGGGATGAGCAGTTCTTC. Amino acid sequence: CASSHSAGGDEQFF.